These 21 T cell receptor beta chains came from one sample sequenced in a study of PD-L1 blockade in urothelial cancer. Data came from immunoSEQ multiplex PCR; TCRdb stores just in-frame clones and leaves some out. The sample yields about 35,000 clones, approximately 85% seen once. Time point noted: pretreatment peripheral blood. The sequenced sample was PBMCs, obtained around atezolizumab (anti-PD-L1) treatment. The source is a man aged 55-75 years with urothelial cancer.

V is TRBV2 and J is TRBJ2-5, with a possible D match to TRBD1 (6 bases). The germline V and J ends were trimmed by 6 bases and 1 base, with 12 bases remaining between them. This CDR3 is 14 amino acids long. Per the germline V gene, CDR1 is SNHLY and CDR2 is FYNNEI. This CDR3 is CASRGVTGQETQYF. The CDR3 bases are TGTGCCAGCAGGGGCGTGACAGGCCAAGAGACCCAGTACTTC.

The chain employs TRBV5-6 and TRBJ2-5; TRBD2 matches 13 bases. Per germline, CDR1 SGHDT and CDR2 YYEEEE. Trimming cost V 4 bases and J 7 bases; bases outside gene matches: 7. The CDR3 sequence is 15 residues long. Here the CDR3 DNA reads TGTGCCAGCAGCGACGGACTAGCGGGGGTCCCGACCCAGTACTTC. Translation gives CASSDGLAGVPTQYF.

This chain uses TRBV5-6 with TRBJ1-6; D is unresolved. CDR1 SGHDT and CDR2 YYEEEE come from the germline V gene. The ends were cut back, 7 bases at V and 10 bases at J, with 15 bases in the middle. The CDR3 consists of 13 residues. The CDR3 is CASGAGSWSPLHF. In DNA form, the CDR3 reads TGTGCCAGCGGTGCAGGCTCTTGGTCACCCCTCCACTTT.

J is TRBJ2-1 and V is TRBV7-8; possibly TRBD2 for D (6 bases). V was pared by 6 bases and J by 4 bases, with 22 bases between. CDR1 and CDR2 (germline): SGHVS, FQNEAQ. The CDR3 covers 17 residues. The CDR3 sequence: CASSRRRGESGYNEQFF. The CDR3 nucleotides are TGTGCCAGCAGTCGCCGACGCGGGGAAAGTGGATACAATGAGCAGTTCTTC.

The chain has TRBV15 and TRBJ1-3; 9 nucleotides line up with TRBD1. Trimming cost V 5 bases and J 0 bases; bases outside gene matches: 2. The CDR3 loop spans 15 amino acids. Germline assignment: CDR1 LNHNV and CDR2 YYDKDF (reference sequence). The CDR3 DNA is TGTGCCACCAGCGGGGGACAGGGCTCTGGAAACACCATATATTTT. It translates to CATSGGQGSGNTIYF.

This clone came up a few times. The chain has TRBV11-2 and TRBJ1-2, with D tentatively TRBD1 (6 bases). Trimming took off 6 bases at V and 1 base at J, with 12 bases between the two ends. The CDR3 has 14 residues. Germline CDR1 and CDR2: SGHAT and FQNNGV. The CDR3 here is CASRRGTNNYGYTF. Here the CDR3 DNA reads TGTGCCAGCAGGCGGGGGACAAATAACTATGGCTACACCTTC.

This chain connects TRBV7-2 to TRBJ1-2, with TRBD1 as a possible D gene (6 bases). The CDR3 covers 16 residues. Trimming shortened V by 1 base and J by 7 bases, and 19 bases separated the two germline ends. CDR1 is SGHTA and CDR2 is FQGNSA in the germline V gene. CDR3 amino acids: CASSLGRTGSQLGYTF. The CDR3 nucleotides read TGTGCCAGCAGCTTAGGCCGAACAGGGTCCCAGCTTGGCTACACCTTC.

The genes are TRBV5-1 and TRBJ2-7, with D maybe TRBD1 (7 bases). V was pared by 4 bases and J by 6 bases, with 14 bases between. The CDR3 covers 13 residues. Germline CDR1 SGHRS, CDR2 YFSETQ. The CDR3, as DNA: TGCGCCAGCAGCGGCAGGGGGGCGGGCGAGCAGTACTTC. Its translation: CASSGRGAGEQYF.

This chain joins TRBV9 and TRBJ1-3, with 10 bases aligning to TRBD1. Germline assignment: CDR1 SGDLS and CDR2 YYNGEE. CDR3 length equals 19 residues. V was pared by 4 bases and J by 0 bases, with 13 bases of the junction left unmatched. The CDR3 reads CASSTRDRGVESSGNTIYF. In DNA, the CDR3 is TGTGCCAGCAGCACCCGGGACAGGGGCGTCGAGAGCTCTGGAAACACCATATATTTT.

This chain uses TRBV6-5 with TRBJ1-1, with a possible D match to TRBD1 (5 bases). The germline CDR1 and CDR2 sequences are MNHEY and SVGAGI. The CDR3 is 14 residues long. The ends were cut back, 0 bases at V and 0 bases at J, with 5 bases in the middle. CDR3 DNA sequence: TGTGCCAGCAGTTACTCAGGGGTGAACACTGAAGCTTTCTTT. Amino acids: CASSYSGVNTEAFF.

This clone was observed a single time. This rearrangement joins TRBV11-2 to TRBJ2-7; TRBD1 matches 10 bases. The CDR3 runs 16 residues. The germline CDR1 and CDR2 sequences are SGHAT and FQNNGV. The V and J ends lost 4 bases and 2 bases, in that order; junction bases with no gene match: 8. DNA for the CDR3: TGTGCCAGCAGCTCGACCTCGGGACAGGGGCCCTACGAGCAGTACTTC. It translates to CASSSTSGQGPYEQYF.

This sequence joins TRBV6-1 and TRBJ1-1; D might be TRBD1 (5 bases). This CDR3 region has 12 residues. Germline CDR1 MNHNS, CDR2 SASEGT. V gave up 5 bases and J gave up 4 bases, with 8 bases separating them. The CDR3 spells CASSKGPTEAFF. The CDR3 coding sequence is TGTGCCAGCAGTAAGGGGCCCACTGAAGCTTTCTTT.

In this sample, this clone turned up a few times. The V gene is TRBV30, the J gene TRBJ2-1; 11 bases align to TRBD2. V shed 5 bases, J shed 4 bases, and the junction held 1 base outside the gene matches. This CDR3 spans 13 amino acids. Germline V gives CDR1 GTSNPN, CDR2 SVGIG (reference sequence). The CDR3 DNA reads TGTGCCTGGGCTAGCGGGGGGTACAATGAGCAGTTCTTC. The encoded protein is CAWASGGYNEQFF.

This chain connects TRBV6-1 to TRBJ1-2; D is perhaps TRBD1 (5 bases). The CDR3 has 14 amino acids. V lost 5 bases and J lost 4, with 14 bases in between. CDR1 MNHNS and CDR2 SASEGT come from the germline V gene. The CDR3: CASSNSGFGYGYTF. The CDR3 DNA reads TGTGCCAGCAGTAATTCAGGGTTCGGCTATGGCTACACCTTC.

The rearrangement links TRBV5-1 to TRBJ2-1; D might be TRBD2 (6 bases). The V and J ends lost 3 bases and 1 base respectively, with 14 bases between them. This CDR3 spans 16 amino acids. Looked up from germline, CDR1 is SGHRS and CDR2 is YFSETQ. The CDR3 loop reads CASSSGDGRSYNEQFF. The CDR3 nucleotides are TGCGCCAGCAGCTCGGGGGACGGACGATCCTACAATGAGCAGTTCTTC.

The chain joins TRBV19 to TRBJ2-1, with 7 nucleotides matching TRBD2. With 5 bases clipped from V and 0 bases from J, the junction kept 4 bases outside the gene matches. The CDR3 length is 15 residues. CDR1 is LNHDA and CDR2 is SQIVND in the germline V gene (reference sequence). The CDR3 DNA is TGTGCCAGTAGTCCAGCGGGATACTCCTACAATGAGCAGTTCTTC. It codes for CASSPAGYSYNEQFF. The variable domain in full, with the rest retrieved from reference TRBV19 and TRBJ2-1, is DGGITQSPKYLFRKEGQNVTLSCEQNLNHDAMYWYRQDPGQGLRLIYYSQIVNDFQKGDIAEGYSVSREKKESFPLTVTSAQKNPTAFYLCASSPAGYSYNEQFFGPGTRLTVL.

This chain connects TRBV5-1 to TRBJ1-2; 7 nucleotides line up with TRBD1. Per the germline V gene, CDR1 is SGHRS and CDR2 is YFSETQ. The trim removed 3 bases at V and 4 bases at J, leaving 9 bases unmatched. CDR3 length equals 15 residues. The CDR3 sequence is CASSSEGGLSYGYTF. CDR3 sequence (DNA): TGCGCCAGCAGCTCCGAAGGGGGCTTGAGCTATGGCTACACCTTC.

This rearrangement joins TRBV5-4 to TRBJ1-2; 8 positions match TRBD1. V gave up 4 bases and J gave up 7 bases; unmatched junction bases: 6. The CDR3 has 13 residues. The germline V gene has CDR1 SGHNT and CDR2 YYREEE (reference sequence). CDR3 nucleotides: TGTGCCAGCAGCCCAGACAGGGGTTCTGGCTACACCTTC. It translates to CASSPDRGSGYTF.

V gene TRBV15 combines with J gene TRBJ2-2; 7 bases are a match to TRBD1. With 3 bases clipped from V and 6 bases from J, the junction kept 7 bases outside the gene matches. This CDR3 spans 15 amino acids. Germline V gives CDR1 LNHNV, CDR2 YYDKDF (reference sequence). In nucleotides, the CDR3 is TGTGCCACCAGCAGCGTCAGGGGGTTCCCCGGGGAGCTGTTTTTT. It encodes CATSSVRGFPGELFF.

V and J are TRBV19 and TRBJ2-7, with TRBD1 matching over 7 bases. This CDR3 is 15 amino acids long. The V gene's germline CDR1 is LNHDA and CDR2 SQIVND (reference sequence). The V segment lost 1 base and the J segment 3 bases; nucleotides outside the gene matches: 6. The CDR3 region is CASSIVGAGGYEQYF. CDR3 DNA sequence: TGTGCCAGTAGTATAGTAGGGGCAGGGGGCTACGAGCAGTACTTC.

Remarks on this clone: Compared with germline, one end of the junction differs, possibly owing to a read error. This chain uses TRBV5-1 with TRBJ2-2, with D uncertain. Germline V gene data show CDR1 as SGHRS and CDR2 as YFSETQ. The CDR3 runs to 14 residues. The CDR3, as DNA: TGCGCCAGCAGGTTGGTCGAGGACACCGGGGAGCTGTTTTTT. Amino acid sequence: CASRLVEDTGELFF.